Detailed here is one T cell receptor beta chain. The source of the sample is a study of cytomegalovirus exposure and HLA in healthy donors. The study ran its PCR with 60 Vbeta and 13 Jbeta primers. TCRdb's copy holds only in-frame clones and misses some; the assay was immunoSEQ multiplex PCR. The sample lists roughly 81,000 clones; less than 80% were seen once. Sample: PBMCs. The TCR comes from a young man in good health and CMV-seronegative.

The CDR3 loop is CATRAPTGNYGGYTF. CDR3 coding DNA: TGTGCCACCAGAGCCCCTACAGGGAACTATGGGGGCTACACCTTC. The chain is built from TRBV15 and TRBJ1-2, with D maybe TRBD1 (6 bases). CDR3 length: 15 residues. Trimming took off 6 bases at V and 8 bases at J, with 22 bases between the two ends. Germline loops: CDR1 LNHNV, CDR2 YYDKDF (reference sequence).